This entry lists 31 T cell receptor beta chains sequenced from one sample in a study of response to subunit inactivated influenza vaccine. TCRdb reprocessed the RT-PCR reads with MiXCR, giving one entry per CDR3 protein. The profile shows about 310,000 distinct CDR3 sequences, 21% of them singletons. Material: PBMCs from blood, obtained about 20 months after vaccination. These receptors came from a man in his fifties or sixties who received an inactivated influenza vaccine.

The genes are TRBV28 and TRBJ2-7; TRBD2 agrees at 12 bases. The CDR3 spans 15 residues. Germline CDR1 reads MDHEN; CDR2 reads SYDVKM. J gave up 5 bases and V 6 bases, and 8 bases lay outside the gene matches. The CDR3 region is CASRGGTSGWDEQYF. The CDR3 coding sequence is TGTGCCAGCAGAGGGGGGACTAGCGGGTGGGACGAGCAGTACTTC.

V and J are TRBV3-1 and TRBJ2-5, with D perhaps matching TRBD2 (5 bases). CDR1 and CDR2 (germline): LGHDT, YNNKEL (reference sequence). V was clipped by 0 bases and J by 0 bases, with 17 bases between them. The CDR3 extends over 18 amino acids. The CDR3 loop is CASSQERETPINQETQYF. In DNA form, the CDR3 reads TGTGCCAGCAGCCAAGAAAGGGAGACGCCGATTAACCAAGAGACCCAGTACTTC.

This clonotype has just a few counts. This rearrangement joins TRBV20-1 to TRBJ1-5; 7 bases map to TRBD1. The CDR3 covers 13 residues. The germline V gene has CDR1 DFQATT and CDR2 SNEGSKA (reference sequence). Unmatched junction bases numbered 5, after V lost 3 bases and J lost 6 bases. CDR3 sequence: CSARTGKRQPQHF. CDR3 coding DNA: TGCAGTGCTAGGACAGGGAAGCGTCAGCCCCAGCATTTT.

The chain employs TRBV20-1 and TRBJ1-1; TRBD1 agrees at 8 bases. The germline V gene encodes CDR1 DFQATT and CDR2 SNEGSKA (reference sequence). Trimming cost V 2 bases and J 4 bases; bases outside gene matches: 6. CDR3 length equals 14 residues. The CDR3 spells CSARPPGGSTEAFF. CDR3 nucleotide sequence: TGCAGTGCTAGACCTCCAGGGGGCTCCACTGAAGCTTTCTTT.

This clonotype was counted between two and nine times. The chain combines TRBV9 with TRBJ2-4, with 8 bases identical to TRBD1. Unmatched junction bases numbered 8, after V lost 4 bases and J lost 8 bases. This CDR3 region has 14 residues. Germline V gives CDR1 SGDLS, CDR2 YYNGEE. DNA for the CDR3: TGTGCCAGCAGCTCGGGACAGGAAAAGTACATTCAGTACTTC. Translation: CASSSGQEKYIQYF.

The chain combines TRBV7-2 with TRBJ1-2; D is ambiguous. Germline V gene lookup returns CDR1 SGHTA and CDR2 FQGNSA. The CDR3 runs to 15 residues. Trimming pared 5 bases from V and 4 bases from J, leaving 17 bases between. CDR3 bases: TGTGCCAGCAGCCCCGGGTCACTCCTATCCTATGGCTACACCTTC. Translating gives CASSPGSLLSYGYTF.

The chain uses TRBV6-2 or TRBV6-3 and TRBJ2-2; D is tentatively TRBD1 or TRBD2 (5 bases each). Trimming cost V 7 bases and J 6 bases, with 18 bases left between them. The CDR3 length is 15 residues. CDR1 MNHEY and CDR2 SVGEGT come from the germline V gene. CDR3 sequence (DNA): TGTGCCAGCACTGAAATGGGACGAGGCGCCGGGGAGCTGTTTTTT. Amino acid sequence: CASTEMGRGAGELFF.

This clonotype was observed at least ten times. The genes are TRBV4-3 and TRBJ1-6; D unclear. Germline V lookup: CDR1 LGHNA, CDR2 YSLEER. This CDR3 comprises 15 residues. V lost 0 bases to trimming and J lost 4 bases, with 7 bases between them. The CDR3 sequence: CASSQEWMYNSPLHF. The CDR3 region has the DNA TGCGCCAGCAGCCAAGAATGGATGTATAATTCACCCCTCCACTTT.

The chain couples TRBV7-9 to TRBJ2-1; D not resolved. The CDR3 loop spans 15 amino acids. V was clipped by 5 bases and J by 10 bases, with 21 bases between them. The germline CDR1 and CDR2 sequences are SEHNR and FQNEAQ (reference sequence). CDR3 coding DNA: TGTGCCAGCAGCAGGCTCCTTCCCGGAGCAGGCGAGCAGTTCTTC. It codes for CASSRLLPGAGEQFF.

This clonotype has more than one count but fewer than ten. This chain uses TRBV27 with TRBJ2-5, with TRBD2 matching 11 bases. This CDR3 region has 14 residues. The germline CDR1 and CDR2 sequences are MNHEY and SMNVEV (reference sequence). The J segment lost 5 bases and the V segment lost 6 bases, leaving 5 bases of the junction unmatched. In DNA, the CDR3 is TGTGCCAGCAGCAGACTAGCGGGAAAGGAGACCCAGTACTTC. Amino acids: CASSRLAGKETQYF.

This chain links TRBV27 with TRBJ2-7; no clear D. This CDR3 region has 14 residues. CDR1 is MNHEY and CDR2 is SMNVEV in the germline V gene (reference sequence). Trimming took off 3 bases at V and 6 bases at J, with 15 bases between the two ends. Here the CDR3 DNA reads TGTGCCAGCAGTTTTCGTTACAGTTCGAGCGAGCAGTACTTC. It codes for CASSFRYSSSEQYF.

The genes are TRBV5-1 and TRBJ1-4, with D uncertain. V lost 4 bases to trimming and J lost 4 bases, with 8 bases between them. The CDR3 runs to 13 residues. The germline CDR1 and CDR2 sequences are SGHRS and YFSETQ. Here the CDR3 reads CASSVQNNEKLFF. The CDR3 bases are TGCGCCAGCAGCGTACAGAATAATGAAAAACTGTTTTTT.

The DNA for the CDR3 is TGTGCCAGCAGCTTATTGGGGGGCGCGGATTCACCCCTCCACTTT. Translating it yields CASSLLGGADSPLHF. V and J are TRBV7-3 and TRBJ1-6; maybe TRBD1 (6 bases). Germline V gives CDR1 SGHTA, CDR2 FQGTGA. This CDR3 has 15 residues. Trimming shortened V by 2 bases and J by 8 bases, and 13 bases separated the two germline ends.

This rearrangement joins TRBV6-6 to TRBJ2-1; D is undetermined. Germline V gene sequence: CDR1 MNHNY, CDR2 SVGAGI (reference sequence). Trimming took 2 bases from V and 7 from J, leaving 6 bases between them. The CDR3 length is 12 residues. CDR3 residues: CASSYQRNEQFF. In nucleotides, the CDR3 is TGTGCCAGCAGTTACCAACGGAATGAGCAGTTCTTC.

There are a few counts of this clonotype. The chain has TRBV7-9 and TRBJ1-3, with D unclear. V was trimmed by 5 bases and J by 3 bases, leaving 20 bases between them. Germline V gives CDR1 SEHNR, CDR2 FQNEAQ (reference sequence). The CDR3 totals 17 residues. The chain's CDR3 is CASSPNYKDRNGNTIYF. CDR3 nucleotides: TGTGCCAGCAGCCCTAATTATAAGGACCGCAATGGAAACACCATATATTTT.

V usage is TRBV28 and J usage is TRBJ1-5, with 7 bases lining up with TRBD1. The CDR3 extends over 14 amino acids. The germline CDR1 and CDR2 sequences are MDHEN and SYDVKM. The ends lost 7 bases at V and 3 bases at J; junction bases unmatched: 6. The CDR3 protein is CASMMDRNNQPQHF. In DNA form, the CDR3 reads TGTGCCAGCATGATGGACAGGAACAATCAGCCCCAGCATTTT.

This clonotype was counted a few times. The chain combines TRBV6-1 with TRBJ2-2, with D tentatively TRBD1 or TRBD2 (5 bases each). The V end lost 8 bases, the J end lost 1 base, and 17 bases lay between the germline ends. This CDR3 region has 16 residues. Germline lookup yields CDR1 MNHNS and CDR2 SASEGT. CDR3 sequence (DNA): TGTGCCAGCCGAACCCGGGGCGGCGGGAACACCGGGGAGCTGTTTTTT. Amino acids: CASRTRGGGNTGELFF.

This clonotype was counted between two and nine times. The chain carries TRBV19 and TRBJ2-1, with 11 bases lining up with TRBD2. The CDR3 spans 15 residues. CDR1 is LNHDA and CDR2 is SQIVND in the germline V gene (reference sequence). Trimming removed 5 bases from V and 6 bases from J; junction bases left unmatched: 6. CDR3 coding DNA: TGTGCCAGTAGTTTGACTAGCGGGACCGTCAATGAGCAGTTCTTC. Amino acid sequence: CASSLTSGTVNEQFF.

In DNA, the CDR3 is TGCAGTGCTAGAGAACAGATTTTTAGCAATCAGCCCCAGCATTTT. It specifies CSAREQIFSNQPQHF. The chain recombines TRBV20-1 with TRBJ1-5; the D is unclear. The CDR3 is made up of 15 amino acids. The germline V gene encodes CDR1 DFQATT and CDR2 SNEGSKA (reference sequence). V lost 0 bases and J lost 0, with 9 bases in between.

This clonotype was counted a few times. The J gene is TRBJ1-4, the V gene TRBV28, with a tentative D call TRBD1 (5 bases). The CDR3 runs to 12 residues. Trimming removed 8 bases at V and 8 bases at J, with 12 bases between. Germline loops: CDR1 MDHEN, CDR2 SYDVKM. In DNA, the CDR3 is TGTGCCAGCGGGACGATAAGAGAAAAACTGTTTTTT. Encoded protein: CASGTIREKLFF.

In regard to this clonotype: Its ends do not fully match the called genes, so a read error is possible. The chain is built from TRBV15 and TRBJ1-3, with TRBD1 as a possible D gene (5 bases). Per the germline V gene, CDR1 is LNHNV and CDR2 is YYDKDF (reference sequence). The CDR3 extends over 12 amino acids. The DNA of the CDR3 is TGTGCCACCAGCAGAGTACCGGGACTACGACATTTT. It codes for CATSRVPGLRHF.

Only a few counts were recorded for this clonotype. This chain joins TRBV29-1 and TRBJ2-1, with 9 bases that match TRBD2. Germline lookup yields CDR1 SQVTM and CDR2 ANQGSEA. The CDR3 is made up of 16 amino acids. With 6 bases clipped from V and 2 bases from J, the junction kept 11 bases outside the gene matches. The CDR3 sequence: CSVGHSGSIPYNEQFF. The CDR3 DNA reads TGCAGCGTAGGTCATAGCGGGAGTATCCCCTACAATGAGCAGTTCTTC.

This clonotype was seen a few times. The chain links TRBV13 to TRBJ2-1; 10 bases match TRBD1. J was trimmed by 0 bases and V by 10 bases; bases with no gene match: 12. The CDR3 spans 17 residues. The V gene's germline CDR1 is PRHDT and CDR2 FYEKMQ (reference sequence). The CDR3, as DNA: TGTGCCACCACGAGGTTCAGGACAGGGGGCTCCTACAATGAGCAGTTCTTC. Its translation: CATTRFRTGGSYNEQFF.

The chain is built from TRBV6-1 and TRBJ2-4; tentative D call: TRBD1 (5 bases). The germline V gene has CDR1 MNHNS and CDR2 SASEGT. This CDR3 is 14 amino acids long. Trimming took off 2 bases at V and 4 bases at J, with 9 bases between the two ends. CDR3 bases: TGTGCCAGCAGTGAACTTGCAGGGAAAAACATTCAGTACTTC. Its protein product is CASSELAGKNIQYF.

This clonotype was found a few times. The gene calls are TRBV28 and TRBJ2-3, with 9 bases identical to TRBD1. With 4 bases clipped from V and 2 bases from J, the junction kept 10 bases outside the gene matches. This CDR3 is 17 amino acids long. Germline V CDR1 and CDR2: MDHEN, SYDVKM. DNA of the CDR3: TGTGCCAGCAGTTCCTATCGAACAGGGGGCGTCACAGATACGCAGTATTTT. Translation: CASSSYRTGGVTDTQYF.

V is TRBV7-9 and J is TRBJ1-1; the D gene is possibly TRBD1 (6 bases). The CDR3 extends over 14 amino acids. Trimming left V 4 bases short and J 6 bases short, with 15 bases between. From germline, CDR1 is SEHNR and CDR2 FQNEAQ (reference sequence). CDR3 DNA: TGTGCCAGCAGCTCCGGAGGGGGTCTTGCTGAAGCTTTCTTT. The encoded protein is CASSSGGGLAEAFF.

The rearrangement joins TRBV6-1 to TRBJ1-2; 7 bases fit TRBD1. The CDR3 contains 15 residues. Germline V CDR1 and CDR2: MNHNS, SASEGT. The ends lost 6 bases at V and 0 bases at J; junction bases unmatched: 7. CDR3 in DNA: TGTGCCAGCAGGAGGGGGACAGAAGCTAACTATGGCTACACCTTC. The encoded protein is CASRRGTEANYGYTF.

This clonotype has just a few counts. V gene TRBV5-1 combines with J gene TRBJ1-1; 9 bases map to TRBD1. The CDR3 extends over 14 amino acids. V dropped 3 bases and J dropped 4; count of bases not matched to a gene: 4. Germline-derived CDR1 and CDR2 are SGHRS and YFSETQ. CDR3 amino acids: CASSSGTGPTEAFF. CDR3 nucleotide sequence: TGCGCCAGCAGCTCCGGGACAGGGCCCACTGAAGCTTTCTTT.

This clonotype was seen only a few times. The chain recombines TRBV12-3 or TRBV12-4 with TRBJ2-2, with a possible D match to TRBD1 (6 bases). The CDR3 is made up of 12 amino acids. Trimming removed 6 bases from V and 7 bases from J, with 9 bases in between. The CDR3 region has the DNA TGTGCCAGCAGGGGGGCAGGCGGGGAGCTGTTTTTT. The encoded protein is CASRGAGGELFF.

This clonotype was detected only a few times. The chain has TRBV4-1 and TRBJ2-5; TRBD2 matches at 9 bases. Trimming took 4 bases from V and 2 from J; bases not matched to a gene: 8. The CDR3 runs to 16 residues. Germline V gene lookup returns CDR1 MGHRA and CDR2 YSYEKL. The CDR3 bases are TGCGCCAGCAGCCGAGGAGCGGGGGGAGTACAAGAGACCCAGTACTTC. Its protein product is CASSRGAGGVQETQYF.

The CDR3 sequence is CASSPTGGQGVRGYTF. CDR3 DNA: TGTGCCAGCAGTCCAACGGGTGGACAGGGAGTTCGCGGCTACACCTTC. The V call is TRBV27, the J call TRBJ1-2; TRBD1 matches at 8 bases. Germline lookup yields CDR1 MNHEY and CDR2 SMNVEV (reference sequence). V was pared by 5 bases and J by 8 bases, with 16 bases of the junction left unmatched. This CDR3 is built from 16 residues.